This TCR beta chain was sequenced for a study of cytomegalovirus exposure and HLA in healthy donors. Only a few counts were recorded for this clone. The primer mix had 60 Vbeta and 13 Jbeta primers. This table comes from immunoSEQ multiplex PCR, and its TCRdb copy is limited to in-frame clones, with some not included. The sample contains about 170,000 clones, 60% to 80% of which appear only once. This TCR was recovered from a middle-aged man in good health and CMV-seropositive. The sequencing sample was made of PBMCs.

For the CDR3, the DNA is TGTGCCAGCAGCCCAGGGACAGGGGGCAGCTATGGCTACACCTTC. As protein: CASSPGTGGSYGYTF. The rearrangement links TRBV11-3 to TRBJ1-2; 12 bases align to TRBD1. Germline V gene data show CDR1 as SGHNT and CDR2 as YENEEA. J was trimmed by 4 bases and V by 5 bases; bases with no gene match: 5. This CDR3 region has 15 residues.